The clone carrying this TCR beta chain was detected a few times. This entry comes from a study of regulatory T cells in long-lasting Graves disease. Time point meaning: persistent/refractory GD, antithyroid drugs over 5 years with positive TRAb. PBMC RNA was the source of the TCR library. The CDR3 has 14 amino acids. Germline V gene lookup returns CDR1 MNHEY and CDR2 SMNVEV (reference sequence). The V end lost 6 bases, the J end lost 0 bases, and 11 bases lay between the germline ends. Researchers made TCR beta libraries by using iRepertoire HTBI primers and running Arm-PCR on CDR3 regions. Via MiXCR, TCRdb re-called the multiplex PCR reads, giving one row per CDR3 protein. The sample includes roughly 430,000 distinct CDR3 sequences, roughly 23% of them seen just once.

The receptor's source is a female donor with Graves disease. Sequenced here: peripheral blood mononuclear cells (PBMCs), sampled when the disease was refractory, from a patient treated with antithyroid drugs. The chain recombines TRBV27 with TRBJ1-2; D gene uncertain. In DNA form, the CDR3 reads TGTGCCAGCAGCCTCGGACCCGCTAACTATGGCTACACCTTC. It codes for CASSLGPANYGYTF.